The 9 T cell receptor beta chains below come from one sample, sequenced in a study of metastatic and nonmetastatic thyroid tumors. Every patient underwent thyroid surgery untreated. With MiXCR, TCRdb reprocessed the PCR reads. The sample records 15,000 to 20,000 clones, about a sixth being singletons. The sample consisted of blood. The receptors shown here come from a female donor with papillary thyroid cancer or a benign thyroid nodule (not recorded which). Some clones in this sample may be carry-over from other donors' samples.

This clone was observed a few times. The CDR3 region is CASSEGGGNQPQHF. CDR3 nucleotide sequence: TGTGCCAGCAGTGAAGGCGGAGGAAATCAGCCCCAGCATTTT. The V call is TRBV6-4, the J call TRBJ1-5; D unresolved. This CDR3 spans 14 amino acids. The germline V gene encodes CDR1 MRHNA and CDR2 SNTAGT. V was cut by 3 bases and J by 4 bases, with 10 bases left in between.

Points on this clone: A clone one base away is much larger, so this may be a read error. Different DNA sequences within this sample yield the same CDR3. J is TRBJ1-3 and V is TRBV3-1; a possible D gene is TRBD1 (5 bases). V lost 4 bases, J lost 3 bases, and 13 bases lay in between. Germline assignment: CDR1 LGHDT and CDR2 YNNKEL (reference sequence). The length of the CDR3 is 15 residues. The CDR3 coding sequence is TGTGCCAGCAGCCTGCCTGGGGGATTTGGAAACACCATATATTTT. It translates to CASSLPGGFGNTIYF.

This clone was counted many times. The gene calls are TRBV20-1 and TRBJ1-1; D call uncertain. The length of the CDR3 is 15 residues. CDR1 is DFQATT and CDR2 is SNEGSKA in the germline V gene (reference sequence). V was trimmed by 1 base and J by 0 bases, leaving 12 bases between them. The CDR3, as DNA: TGCAGTGCTAGAGTGAGGCAGATCATGAACACTGAAGCTTTCTTT. This encodes CSARVRQIMNTEAFF.

This clone was recorded at least ten times. Just one base apart from a much larger clone, this may be a read error. The chain couples TRBV30 to TRBJ1-2; tentative D call: TRBD1 (6 bases). Looked up from germline, CDR1 is GTSNPN and CDR2 is SVGIG (reference sequence). Trimming shortened V by 2 bases and J by 4 bases, and 11 bases separated the two germline ends. The CDR3 runs 13 residues. Here the CDR3 DNA reads TGTGCCTGGAGTCGAGGACAGAGCTATGGCTACACCTTC. This translates into CAWSRGQSYGYTF.

This clone was counted ten times or more. The gene calls are TRBV7-2 and TRBJ1-2; unclear D gene. V lost 5 bases and J lost 4, with 17 bases in between. Germline V gene data show CDR1 as SGHTA and CDR2 as FQGNSA. This CDR3 has 15 residues. This CDR3 is CASSPERVTFYGYTF. CDR3 DNA sequence: TGTGCCAGCAGCCCAGAGAGGGTCACCTTCTATGGCTACACCTTC.

At least ten counts were recorded for this clone. The V call is TRBV6-1, the J call TRBJ1-4, with TRBD1 matching 7 bases. Germline V gives CDR1 MNHNS, CDR2 SASEGT. The CDR3 sequence is 15 residues long. The junction had 8 bases not matched to a gene; V was cut back by 5 bases and J by 5 bases. In DNA, the CDR3 is TGTGCCAGCAGTCGATCCACAGGGGTGAATGAAAAACTGTTTTTT. Translation: CASSRSTGVNEKLFF.

Sample share makes this clone medium-sized. The rearrangement uses TRBV10-1 and TRBJ2-2; 13 bases line up with TRBD2. Trimming at V came to 5 bases and at J to 3 bases, leaving 3 bases not matched to a gene. Per germline, CDR1 WNHNN and CDR2 SYGVQD (reference sequence). This CDR3 comprises 16 residues. The chain's CDR3 is CASSFGLAGDTGELFF. The CDR3 DNA reads TGCGCCAGCAGTTTTGGACTAGCGGGGGACACCGGGGAGCTGTTTTTT.

The J gene is TRBJ2-5, the V gene TRBV10-3; TRBD2 matches at 9 bases. This CDR3 is built from 15 residues. The germline V gene encodes CDR1 ENHRY and CDR2 SYGVKD. The trim removed 8 bases at V and 2 bases at J, leaving 9 bases unmatched. This chain's CDR3 is CAIRPAGGSQETQYF. The CDR3 nucleotides read TGTGCCATCCGCCCAGCGGGGGGTTCTCAAGAGACCCAGTACTTC.

There are many counts of this clone. The V and J genes are TRBV2 and TRBJ2-7; D uncertain. Trimming cost V 7 bases and J 1 base, with 5 bases left between them. Germline V lookup: CDR1 SNHLY, CDR2 FYNNEI. CDR3 size: 11 residues. The CDR3 is CASTISYEQYF. Here the CDR3 DNA reads TGTGCCAGCACTATATCCTACGAGCAGTACTTC. The full variable domain, rest sourced from reference TRBV2 and TRBJ2-7, is EPEVTQTPSHQVTQMGQEVILRCVPISNHLYFYWYRQILGQKVEFLVSFYNNEISEKSEIFDDQFSVERPDGSNFTLKIRSTKLEDSAMYFCASTISYEQYFGPGTRLTVT.